Sequencing of this T cell receptor beta chain was carried out in a study of T cell responses to AZD1222 COVID-19 vaccine. A note on this clone: Its target is not known.

Sequencing was performed with immunoSEQ multiplex PCR; in TCRdb, only in-frame clones are kept and a portion is missing. This sample has more than 140,000 clones, with about 91% found just once. Study-wide findings and caveats: At 160-218 and 743-854, vaccine-associated CD4 TCRs were dominant, and they spanned spike.

This material consisted of peripheral blood, taken on day 0 of AZD1222 vaccination. This sequence was found in an adult in good health.

This chain's CDR3 is CSVAPFRMNTEAFF. The CDR3, as DNA: TGCAGCGTTGCACCGTTCAGGATGAACACTGAAGCTTTCTTT. The V and J genes are TRBV29-1 and TRBJ1-1; unclear D gene. The CDR3 has 14 residues. CDR1 is SQVTM, CDR2 ANQGSEA, per germline. Trimming took off 4 bases at V and 0 bases at J, with 12 bases between the two ends.